This TCR beta chain was observed in a study of OX40 agonist ivuxolimab in advanced cancers. Across the study: Hepatocellular carcinoma, melanoma, renal cell or head and neck cancer affected the dose-escalation patients. In three patients, partial responses were observed, one with hepatocellular carcinoma and two with cutaneous melanoma. Study-level findings and limits: Both CD4+ and CD8+ T cell populations in blood had undergone clonal expansion by week 6 at 0.1 to 3.0 mg/kg. Low normalized T-cell clonal expansion was additionally recorded for some nonresponders.

As for this clone: Its specificity is not known.

The table came from immunoSEQ multiplex PCR; TCRdb's copy has only in-frame clones and leaves some out. The data contain some 42,000 clones, around 91% of them singletons. CDR3 size: 17 residues. V lost 0 bases, J lost 0 bases, and 13 bases lay in between. This rearrangement joins TRBV5-3 to TRBJ2-1; perhaps TRBD1 as D (5 bases). TRBV5-3 is recorded as an ORF, its role being uncertain. Sequences were derived from CD4+ or CD8+ T cells sorted from blood, sampled in a trial of the OX40 agonist ivuxolimab. This TCR derives from an adult with an advanced solid tumor such as melanoma, head and neck, liver or kidney cancer. CDR3 protein: CARSLATGPSSYNEQFF. DNA for the CDR3: TGTGCCAGAAGCTTGGCCACAGGCCCTAGCTCCTACAATGAGCAGTTCTTC.